A selection of T cell receptor beta chains follows, all from one sample in a study of T cells in Graves' hyperthyroidism and ophthalmopathy. Each CDR3 protein gets one entry after TCRdb re-called the multiplex PCR reads with MiXCR. The table lists roughly 630,000 distinct CDR3 sequences, 15% to 19% of them singletons. Material: blood. Every receptor here comes from a woman aged 25 to 39 with Graves' hyperthyroidism. CDR3s include the opening cysteine and the closing phenylalanine or tryptophan. A D gene is named only where the DNA matches it firmly. Size tells how often a clone was seen (once, few, many) or the class of an expanded clone, and some rows leave it out.

j_call: TRBJ1-2
v_call: TRBV4-1
d_call: -
clone_size: few
cdr3_aa: CASSHTDNYGYTF
cdr3_nt: TGCGCCAGCAGCCATACCGACAACTATGGCTACACCTTC

j_call: TRBJ1-5
v_call: TRBV28
d_call: TRBD1
clone_size: many
cdr3_aa: CASTSQGAGGRQPQHF
cdr3_nt: TGTGCCAGCACCTCTCAGGGGGCAGGGGGGAGGCAGCCCCAGCATTTT

j_call: TRBJ1-1
v_call: TRBV10-3
d_call: -
clone_size: many
cdr3_aa: CATKTTDLNTEAFF
cdr3_nt: TGTGCCACCAAGACAACAGACTTGAACACTGAAGCTTTCTTT

j_call: TRBJ2-3
v_call: TRBV29-1
d_call: -
clone_size: many
cdr3_aa: CSVEVVGGSTDTQYF
cdr3_nt: TGCAGCGTTGAAGTAGTTGGGGGTAGCACAGATACGCAGTATTTT

j_call: TRBJ2-6
v_call: TRBV6-6
d_call: -
clone_size: many
cdr3_aa: CASSYRGSEANVLTF
cdr3_nt: TGTGCCAGCAGTTACAGGGGGTCTGAGGCCAACGTCCTGACTTTC

j_call: TRBJ2-1
v_call: TRBV12-3/TRBV12-4
d_call: TRBD1
clone_size: -
cdr3_aa: CASSLGQGLGEQFF
cdr3_nt: TGTGCCAGCAGCTTGGGACAGGGACTTGGTGAGCAGTTCTTC

j_call: TRBJ2-3
v_call: TRBV29-1
d_call: TRBD2
clone_size: many
cdr3_aa: CSVELGGGRRSDTQYF
cdr3_nt: TGCAGCGTTGAACTCGGCGGGGGGCGTAGGTCAGATACGCAGTATTTT

j_call: TRBJ1-2
v_call: TRBV2
d_call: TRBD1
clone_size: -
cdr3_aa: CASRGTGPYGYTF
cdr3_nt: TGTGCCAGCAGGGGGACAGGTCCCTATGGCTACACCTTC

j_call: TRBJ2-2
v_call: TRBV24-1
d_call: -
clone_size: many
cdr3_aa: CATSLGGNTGELFF
cdr3_nt: TGTGCCACCAGTCTTGGGGGAAACACCGGGGAGCTGTTTTTT

j_call: TRBJ2-2
v_call: TRBV27
d_call: -
clone_size: few
cdr3_aa: CASSLVSGHQTNTGELFF
cdr3_nt: TGTGCCAGCAGTTTGGTTTCAGGACATCAAACGAACACCGGGGAGCTGTTTTTT

j_call: TRBJ1-2
v_call: TRBV6-2/TRBV6-3
d_call: -
clone_size: few
cdr3_aa: CASSYSRQHYYGYTF
cdr3_nt: TGTGCCAGCAGTTACTCTAGACAGCACTACTATGGCTACACCTTC

j_call: TRBJ2-7
v_call: TRBV7-2
d_call: TRBD2
clone_size: -
cdr3_aa: CASSPLAGGVSSYEQYF
cdr3_nt: TGTGCCAGCAGCCCCCTAGCGGGAGGTGTCAGCTCCTACGAGCAGTACTTC

j_call: TRBJ2-7
v_call: TRBV5-5
d_call: TRBD2
clone_size: -
cdr3_aa: CASSLWTSGGSYEQYF
cdr3_nt: TGTGCCAGCAGCTTGTGGACTAGCGGGGGCTCCTACGAGCAGTACTTC

j_call: TRBJ2-5
v_call: TRBV24-1
d_call: -
clone_size: -
cdr3_aa: CATSDDREQETQYF
cdr3_nt: TGTGCCACCAGTGACGACAGAGAACAAGAGACCCAGTACTTC

j_call: TRBJ2-1
v_call: TRBV6-2/TRBV6-3
d_call: TRBD2
clone_size: many
cdr3_aa: CASSYDFGASGSYNEQFF
cdr3_nt: TGTGCCAGCAGTTACGATTTCGGGGCTAGCGGGAGTTACAATGAGCAGTTCTTC

j_call: TRBJ2-3
v_call: TRBV11-1
d_call: TRBD2
clone_size: many
cdr3_aa: CASSLGTSGLTDTQYF
cdr3_nt: TGTGCCAGCAGCTTAGGGACTAGCGGACTCACAGATACGCAGTATTTT

j_call: TRBJ2-5
v_call: TRBV10-3
d_call: TRBD2
clone_size: few
cdr3_aa: CAISEPTGTSGKETQYF
cdr3_nt: TGTGCCATCAGTGAACCTACCGGGACTAGCGGAAAAGAGACCCAGTACTTC

j_call: TRBJ2-5
v_call: TRBV24-1
d_call: TRBD1
clone_size: few
cdr3_aa: CATSDWTGGGMETQYF
cdr3_nt: TGTGCCACCAGTGACTGGACAGGGGGTGGGATGGAGACCCAGTACTTC

j_call: TRBJ2-7
v_call: TRBV12-3/TRBV12-4
d_call: TRBD1
clone_size: many
cdr3_aa: CASSTGGPLSYEQYF
cdr3_nt: TGTGCCAGCAGTACAGGGGGTCCTCTCTCCTACGAGCAGTACTTC

j_call: TRBJ2-5
v_call: TRBV5-1
d_call: -
clone_size: -
cdr3_aa: CASSLSPLTETQYF
cdr3_nt: TGCGCCAGCAGCTTGAGTCCGTTAACAGAGACCCAGTACTTC

j_call: TRBJ1-4
v_call: TRBV13
d_call: TRBD1
clone_size: -
cdr3_aa: CASSTGTGSNEKLFF
cdr3_nt: TGTGCCAGCAGCACCGGGACAGGGTCTAATGAAAAACTGTTTTTT

j_call: TRBJ1-1
v_call: TRBV6-5
d_call: -
clone_size: -
cdr3_aa: CASSYSGDYYTEAFF
cdr3_nt: TGTGCCAGCAGTTACTCGGGGGATTATTACACTGAAGCTTTCTTT

j_call: TRBJ2-5
v_call: TRBV6-2/TRBV6-3
d_call: -
clone_size: many
cdr3_aa: CASSLVEGAETQYF
cdr3_nt: TGTGCCAGCAGTCTCGTCGAGGGCGCGGAGACCCAGTACTTC

j_call: TRBJ2-7
v_call: TRBV20-1
d_call: -
clone_size: -
cdr3_aa: CSARMAGNSYEQYF
cdr3_nt: TGCAGTGCTAGAATGGCAGGCAACTCCTACGAGCAGTACTTC

j_call: TRBJ2-7
v_call: TRBV5-5
d_call: TRBD2
clone_size: -
cdr3_aa: CASSSRTVSGSSYEQYF
cdr3_nt: TGTGCCAGCAGCTCTCGCACCGTTAGCGGGAGCTCCTACGAGCAGTACTTC

j_call: TRBJ2-1
v_call: TRBV24-1
d_call: TRBD2
clone_size: few
cdr3_aa: CATSGGGWGNEQFF
cdr3_nt: TGTGCCACCAGTGGGGGGGGTTGGGGCAATGAGCAGTTCTTC

j_call: TRBJ1-2
v_call: TRBV27
d_call: -
clone_size: few
cdr3_aa: CASTPMAGAVYGYTF
cdr3_nt: TGTGCCAGCACCCCGATGGCGGGGGCGGTCTATGGCTACACCTTC

j_call: TRBJ2-3
v_call: TRBV7-6
d_call: -
clone_size: many
cdr3_aa: CASSLEGFTDTQYF
cdr3_nt: TGTGCCAGCAGCTTAGAGGGCTTCACAGATACGCAGTATTTT

j_call: TRBJ1-1
v_call: TRBV5-1
d_call: TRBD1
clone_size: many
cdr3_aa: CASSSRQGLTEAFF
cdr3_nt: TGCGCCAGCAGCTCTAGACAGGGTCTGACTGAAGCTTTCTTT

j_call: TRBJ2-3
v_call: TRBV15
d_call: -
clone_size: -
cdr3_aa: CATSRAGEGADTQYF
cdr3_nt: TGTGCCACCAGCAGAGCGGGAGAGGGGGCAGATACGCAGTATTTT

j_call: TRBJ1-2
v_call: TRBV6-2/TRBV6-3
d_call: TRBD1
clone_size: many
cdr3_aa: CASSDKTGYGYTF
cdr3_nt: TGTGCCAGCAGTGACAAGACAGGGTATGGCTACACCTTC

j_call: TRBJ2-1
v_call: TRBV4-3
d_call: -
clone_size: many
cdr3_aa: CASSQGPSFSGSGDEQFF
cdr3_nt: TGCGCCAGCAGCCAAGGACCCTCGTTTAGCGGATCGGGGGATGAGCAGTTCTTC

j_call: TRBJ2-6
v_call: TRBV4-3
d_call: -
clone_size: -
cdr3_aa: CASSQDPGGGSGANVLTF
cdr3_nt: TGCGCCAGCAGCCAAGATCCCGGGGGCGGGTCTGGGGCCAACGTCCTGACTTTC

j_call: TRBJ2-1
v_call: TRBV10-3
d_call: TRBD2
clone_size: few
cdr3_aa: CAISEGLAGDEQFF
cdr3_nt: TGTGCCATCAGTGAGGGACTAGCGGGAGATGAGCAGTTCTTC

j_call: TRBJ1-2
v_call: TRBV18
d_call: -
clone_size: once
cdr3_aa: CASSPRVHDTLSTSNYGYTF
cdr3_nt: TGTGCCAGCTCACCCCGGGTTCATGACACCTTATCTACCTCTAACTATGGCTACACCTTC

j_call: TRBJ2-7
v_call: TRBV2
d_call: -
clone_size: many
cdr3_aa: CASRASGWEYF
cdr3_nt: TGTGCCAGCAGAGCGAGCGGATGGGAGTACTTC

j_call: TRBJ2-7
v_call: TRBV7-6
d_call: TRBD2
clone_size: many
cdr3_aa: CASSLGLARYEQYF
cdr3_nt: TGTGCCAGCAGCTTGGGACTAGCGCGGTACGAGCAGTACTTC

j_call: TRBJ2-2
v_call: TRBV7-8
d_call: -
clone_size: many
cdr3_aa: CASSPGVAGTGELFF
cdr3_nt: TGTGCCAGCAGCCCTGGGGTCGCGGGCACCGGGGAGCTGTTTTTT

j_call: TRBJ1-6
v_call: TRBV28
d_call: TRBD1
clone_size: many
cdr3_aa: CASGQGSSPLHF
cdr3_nt: TGTGCCAGCGGACAGGGGAGTTCACCCCTCCACTTT

j_call: TRBJ1-2
v_call: TRBV11-2
d_call: -
clone_size: -
cdr3_aa: CASSPEQGYYGYTF
cdr3_nt: TGTGCCAGCAGCCCAGAACAGGGCTACTATGGCTACACCTTC

j_call: TRBJ1-1
v_call: TRBV30
d_call: -
clone_size: many
cdr3_aa: CAWTRQDGTEAFF
cdr3_nt: TGTGCCTGGACTCGACAGGACGGCACTGAAGCTTTCTTT

j_call: TRBJ1-6
v_call: TRBV27
d_call: -
clone_size: -
cdr3_aa: CASSPQDSSGSPRHF
cdr3_nt: TGTGCCAGCAGCCCCCAGGACAGTTCGGGTTCACCCCGCCACTTT

j_call: TRBJ2-1
v_call: TRBV7-9
d_call: -
clone_size: many
cdr3_aa: CATLMVADNEQFF
cdr3_nt: TGTGCCACCCTAATGGTGGCTGACAATGAGCAGTTCTTC

j_call: TRBJ1-5
v_call: TRBV6-1
d_call: TRBD1
clone_size: few
cdr3_aa: CASRRTRDRNQPQHF
cdr3_nt: TGTGCCAGCAGAAGAACCCGGGACAGAAATCAGCCCCAGCATTTT

j_call: TRBJ2-7
v_call: TRBV6-1
d_call: TRBD1
clone_size: few
cdr3_aa: CASSTTGTGSYEQYF
cdr3_nt: TGTGCCAGCAGTACCACCGGGACAGGATCCTACGAGCAGTACTTC

j_call: TRBJ2-3
v_call: TRBV7-9
d_call: TRBD2
clone_size: -
cdr3_aa: CASSPGGGYTDTQYF
cdr3_nt: TGTGCCAGCAGCCCGGGCGGGGGTTATACAGATACGCAGTATTTT

j_call: TRBJ2-1
v_call: TRBV27
d_call: TRBD2
clone_size: many
cdr3_aa: CASSLGLAGGPAGNEQFF
cdr3_nt: TGTGCCAGCTCACTAGGGTTAGCGGGAGGGCCCGCTGGTAATGAGCAGTTCTTC

j_call: TRBJ2-7
v_call: TRBV12-3/TRBV12-4
d_call: TRBD2
clone_size: many
cdr3_aa: CASSSTSGRVAEQYF
cdr3_nt: TGTGCCAGCAGTTCGACTAGCGGGAGGGTGGCCGAGCAGTACTTC